The clone carrying this T cell receptor beta chain was detected a few times. Its antigen is as yet unknown. The PCR contained 60 Vbeta and 13 Jbeta primers. Clones were sequenced by immunoSEQ multiplex PCR, and TCRdb holds only the in-frame ones, with some missing. Here the sample spans about 110,000 clones, around 83% being singletons. The data are from a study of cytomegalovirus exposure and HLA in healthy donors. Trimming took 0 bases from V and 2 from J, leaving 8 bases between them. This CDR3 is 14 amino acids long. Germline lookup yields CDR1 SGHDT and CDR2 YYEEEE. Whole-study findings and limits: Segments of the TCR beta V type were, in most cases, productive about 87% or about 30% of the time in an earlier analysis. A later analysis linked 15,000 to 20,000 TCR beta sequences to HLA alleles at 0.05 false discovery rate. As immune exposure information, only CMV serostatus was available.

What was sequenced was PBMCs. The chain has TRBV5-6 and TRBJ1-1; D is unresolved. This receptor was identified in a woman between 55 and 75 years old in good health and CMV-seropositive. The CDR3 DNA sequence: TGTGCCAGCAGCTTGGTGGGCGCAAACACTGAAGCTTTCTTT. Translating it yields CASSLVGANTEAFF.